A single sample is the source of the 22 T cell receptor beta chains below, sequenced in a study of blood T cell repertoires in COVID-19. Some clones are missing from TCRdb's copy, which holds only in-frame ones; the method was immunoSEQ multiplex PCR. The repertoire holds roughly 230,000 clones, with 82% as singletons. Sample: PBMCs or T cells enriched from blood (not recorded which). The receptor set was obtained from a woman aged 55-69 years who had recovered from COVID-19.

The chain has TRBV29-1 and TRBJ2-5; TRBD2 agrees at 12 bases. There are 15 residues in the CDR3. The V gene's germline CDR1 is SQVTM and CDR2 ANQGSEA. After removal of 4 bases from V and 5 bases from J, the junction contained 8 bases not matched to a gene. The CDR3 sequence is CSVVASGRAGETQYF. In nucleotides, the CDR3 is TGCAGCGTTGTGGCTAGCGGGAGGGCTGGGGAGACCCAGTACTTC.

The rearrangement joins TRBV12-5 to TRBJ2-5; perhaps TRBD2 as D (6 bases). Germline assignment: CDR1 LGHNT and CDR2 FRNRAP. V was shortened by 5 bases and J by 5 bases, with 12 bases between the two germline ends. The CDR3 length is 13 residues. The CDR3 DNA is TGTGCTAGTGGTCCCCGGGCGGGGGAGACCCAGTACTTC. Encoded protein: CASGPRAGETQYF. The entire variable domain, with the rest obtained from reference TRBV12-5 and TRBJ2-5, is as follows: DARVTQTPRHKVTEMGQEVTMRCQPILGHNTVFWYRQTMMQGLELLAYFRNRAPLDDSGMPKDRFSAEMPDATLATLKIQPSEPRDSAVYFCASGPRAGETQYFGPGTRLLVL.

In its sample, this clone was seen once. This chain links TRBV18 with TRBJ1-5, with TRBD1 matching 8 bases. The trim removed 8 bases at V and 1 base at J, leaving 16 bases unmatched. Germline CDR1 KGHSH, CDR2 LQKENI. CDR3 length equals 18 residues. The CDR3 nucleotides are TGTGCCAGCGCGTTGACAGGGGCGACGGTATTCAGCAATCAGCCCCAGCATTTT. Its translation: CASALTGATVFSNQPQHF.

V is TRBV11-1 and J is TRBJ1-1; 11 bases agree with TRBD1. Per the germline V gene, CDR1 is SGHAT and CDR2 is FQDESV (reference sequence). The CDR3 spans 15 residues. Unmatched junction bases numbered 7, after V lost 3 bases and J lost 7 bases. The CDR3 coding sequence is TGTGCCAGCAGCTTTTGGTCGGGACAGGGGGGTGAAGCTTTCTTT. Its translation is CASSFWSGQGGEAFF.

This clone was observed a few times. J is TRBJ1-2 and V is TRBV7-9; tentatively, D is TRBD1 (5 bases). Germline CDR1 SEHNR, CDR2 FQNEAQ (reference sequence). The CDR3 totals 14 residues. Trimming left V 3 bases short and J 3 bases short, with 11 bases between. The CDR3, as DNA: TGTGCCAGCAGCTTCCAGGGAACGGACTATGGCTACACCTTC. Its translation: CASSFQGTDYGYTF. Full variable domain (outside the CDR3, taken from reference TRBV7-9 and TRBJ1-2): DTGVSQNPRHKITKRGQNVTFRCDPISEHNRLYWYRQTLGQGPEFLTYFQNEAQLEKSRLLSDRFSAERPKGSFSTLEIQRTEQGDSAMYLCASSFQGTDYGYTFGSGTRLTVV.

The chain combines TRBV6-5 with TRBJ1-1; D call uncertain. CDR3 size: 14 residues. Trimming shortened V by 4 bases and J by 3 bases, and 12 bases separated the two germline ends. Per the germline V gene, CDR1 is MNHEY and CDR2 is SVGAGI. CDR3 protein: CASSSRGLHTEAFF. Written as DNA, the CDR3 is TGTGCCAGCAGTTCGCGAGGGCTACACACTGAAGCTTTCTTT.

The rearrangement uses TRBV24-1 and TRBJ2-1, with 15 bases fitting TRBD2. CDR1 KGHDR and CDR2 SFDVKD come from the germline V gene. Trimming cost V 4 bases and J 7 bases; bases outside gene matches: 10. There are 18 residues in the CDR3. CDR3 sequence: CATSDPRPGLAGGNEQFF. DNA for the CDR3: TGTGCCACCAGTGACCCCCGGCCGGGACTAGCGGGAGGTAATGAGCAGTTCTTC.

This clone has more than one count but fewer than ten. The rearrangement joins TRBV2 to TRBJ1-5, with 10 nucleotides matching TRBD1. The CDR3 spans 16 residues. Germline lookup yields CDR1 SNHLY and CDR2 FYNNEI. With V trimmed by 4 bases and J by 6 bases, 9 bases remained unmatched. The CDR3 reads CASSVRAGTGAQPQHF. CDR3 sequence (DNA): TGTGCCAGCAGTGTTCGGGCCGGGACAGGGGCTCAGCCCCAGCATTTT.

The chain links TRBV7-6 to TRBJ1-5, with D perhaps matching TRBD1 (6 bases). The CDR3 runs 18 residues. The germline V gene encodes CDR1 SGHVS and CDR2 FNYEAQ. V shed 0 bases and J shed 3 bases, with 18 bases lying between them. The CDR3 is CASSLAGGAGKPNQPQHF. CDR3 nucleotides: TGTGCCAGCAGCTTAGCGGGGGGGGCGGGCAAACCCAATCAGCCCCAGCATTTT.

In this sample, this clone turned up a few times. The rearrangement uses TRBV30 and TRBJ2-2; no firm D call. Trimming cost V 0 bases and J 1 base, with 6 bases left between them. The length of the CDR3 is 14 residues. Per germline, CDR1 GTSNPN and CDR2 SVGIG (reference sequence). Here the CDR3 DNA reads TGTGCCTGGAGTGTACAAAAGAACACCGGGGAGCTGTTTTTT. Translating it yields CAWSVQKNTGELFF. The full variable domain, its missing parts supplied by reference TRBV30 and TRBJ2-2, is SQTIHQWPATLVQPVGSPLSLECTVEGTSNPNLYWYRQAAGRGLQLLFYSVGIGQISSEVPQNLSASRPQDRQFILSSKKLLLSDSGFYLCAWSVQKNTGELFFGEGSRLTVL.

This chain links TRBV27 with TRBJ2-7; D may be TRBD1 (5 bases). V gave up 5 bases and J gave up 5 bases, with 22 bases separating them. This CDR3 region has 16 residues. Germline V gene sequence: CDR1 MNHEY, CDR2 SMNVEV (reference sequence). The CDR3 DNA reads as TGTGCCAGCAGTCCCCTTGGCAGGGCAATGATCAACGAGCAGTACTTC. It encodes CASSPLGRAMINEQYF.

CDR3 amino acids: CASSSTARDGYTF. The CDR3 DNA reads TGTGCCAGCAGCTCAACAGCGAGGGATGGCTACACCTTC. This chain uses TRBV5-4 with TRBJ1-2; D ambiguous. V lost 3 bases, J lost 6 bases, and 12 bases lay in between. CDR3 size: 13 residues. CDR1 is SGHNT and CDR2 is YYREEE in the germline V gene (reference sequence).

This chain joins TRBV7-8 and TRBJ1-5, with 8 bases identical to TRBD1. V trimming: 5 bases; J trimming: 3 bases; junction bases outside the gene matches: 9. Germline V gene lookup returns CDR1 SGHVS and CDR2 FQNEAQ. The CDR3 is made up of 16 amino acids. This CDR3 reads CASSPPGTGYNQPQHF. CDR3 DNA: TGTGCCAGCAGCCCCCCCGGGACAGGCTACAATCAGCCCCAGCATTTT.

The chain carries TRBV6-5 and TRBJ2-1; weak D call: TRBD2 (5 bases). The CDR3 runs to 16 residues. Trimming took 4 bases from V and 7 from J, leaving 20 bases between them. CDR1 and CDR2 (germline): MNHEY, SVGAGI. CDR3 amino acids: CASSFLSGPPGNEQFF. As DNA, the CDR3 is TGTGCCAGCAGTTTCCTCAGCGGACCCCCTGGGAATGAGCAGTTCTTC.

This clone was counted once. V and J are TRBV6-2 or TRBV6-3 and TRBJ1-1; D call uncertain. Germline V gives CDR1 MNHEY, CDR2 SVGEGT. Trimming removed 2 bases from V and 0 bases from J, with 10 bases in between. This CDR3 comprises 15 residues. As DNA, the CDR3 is TGTGCCAGCAGTTACCGGCGGGGTCTGAACACTGAAGCTTTCTTT. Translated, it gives CASSYRRGLNTEAFF.

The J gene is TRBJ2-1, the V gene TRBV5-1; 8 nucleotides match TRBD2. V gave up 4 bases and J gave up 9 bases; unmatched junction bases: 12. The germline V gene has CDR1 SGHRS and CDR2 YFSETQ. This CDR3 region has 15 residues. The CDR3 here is CASSPQREFVSEQFF. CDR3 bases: TGCGCCAGCAGCCCCCAGCGGGAGTTTGTTAGTGAGCAGTTCTTC.

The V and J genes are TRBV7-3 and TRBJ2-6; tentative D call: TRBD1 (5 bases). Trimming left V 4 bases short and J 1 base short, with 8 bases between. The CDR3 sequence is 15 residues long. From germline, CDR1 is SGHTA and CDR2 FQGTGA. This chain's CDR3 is CASSSRASGANVLTF. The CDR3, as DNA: TGTGCCAGCAGCTCCAGGGCGTCTGGGGCCAACGTCCTGACTTTC.

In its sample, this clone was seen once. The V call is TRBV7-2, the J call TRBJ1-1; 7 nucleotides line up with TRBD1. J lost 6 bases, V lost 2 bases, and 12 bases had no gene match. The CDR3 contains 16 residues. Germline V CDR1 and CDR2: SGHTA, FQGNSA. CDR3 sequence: CASSLFGNRGTAEAFF. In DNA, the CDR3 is TGTGCCAGCAGCTTATTCGGGAACAGGGGAACCGCTGAAGCTTTCTTT.

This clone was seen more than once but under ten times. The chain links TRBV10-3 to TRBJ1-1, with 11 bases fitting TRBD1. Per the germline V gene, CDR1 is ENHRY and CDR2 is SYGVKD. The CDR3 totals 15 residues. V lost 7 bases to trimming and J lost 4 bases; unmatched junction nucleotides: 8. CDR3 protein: CAINPGQGVATEAFF. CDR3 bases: TGTGCCATCAATCCGGGACAGGGGGTCGCCACTGAAGCTTTCTTT.

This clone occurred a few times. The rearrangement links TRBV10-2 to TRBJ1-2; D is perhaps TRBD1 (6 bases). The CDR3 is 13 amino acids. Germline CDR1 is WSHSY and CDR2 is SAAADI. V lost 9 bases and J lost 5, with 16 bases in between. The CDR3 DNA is TGCGCCAGTACCGAAGACAGGAGGTATGGCTACACCTTC. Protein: CASTEDRRYGYTF.

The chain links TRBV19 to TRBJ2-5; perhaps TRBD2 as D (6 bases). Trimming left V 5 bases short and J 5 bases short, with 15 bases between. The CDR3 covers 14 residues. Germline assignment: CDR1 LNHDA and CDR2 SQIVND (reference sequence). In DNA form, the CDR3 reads TGTGCCAGTAGTCCCCCGGGGGTTCGGGAGACCCAGTACTTC. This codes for CASSPPGVRETQYF.

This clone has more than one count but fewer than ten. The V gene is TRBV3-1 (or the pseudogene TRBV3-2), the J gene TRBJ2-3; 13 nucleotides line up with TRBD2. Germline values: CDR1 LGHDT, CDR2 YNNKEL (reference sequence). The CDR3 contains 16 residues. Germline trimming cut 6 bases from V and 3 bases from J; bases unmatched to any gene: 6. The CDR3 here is CASRPTSGGVTDTQYF. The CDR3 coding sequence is TGTGCCAGCAGGCCAACTAGCGGGGGGGTAACAGATACGCAGTATTTT.